A single sample gave rise to the 8 T cell receptor beta chains below, sequenced in a study of breast tumors, draining lymph nodes, adjacent tissues. MiXCR was run by TCRdb on the multiplex PCR reads, yielding one entry per CDR3 protein. This sample has about 170,000 distinct CDR3 sequences, with approximately 33% found just once. Breast cancer patients provided tissue from their axillary draining lymph nodes. Sequencing input: axillary lymph node tissue. The source is a female donor with breast cancer. Some clones in this sample may be carry-over from other donors' samples.

Note on this clonotype: A read error may explain this, as a much larger clone is one base away. The chain employs TRBV28 and TRBJ2-3, with a weak D call TRBD2 (6 bases). This CDR3 has 16 residues. The germline CDR1 and CDR2 sequences are MDHEN and SYDVKM. Trimming removed 2 bases from V and 4 bases from J, with 16 bases in between. The CDR3 nucleotides are TGTGCCAGCAGTTTAATCACTGGCGGGAACGCAGATACGCAGTATTTT. It is translated as CASSLITGGNADTQYF.

This clonotype was seen many times. The chain uses TRBV5-6 and TRBJ2-5, with 16 bases matching TRBD2. The CDR3 loop spans 17 amino acids. The V gene end was trimmed by 4 bases and the J gene end by 5 bases; junction bases not matched to a gene: 8. CDR1 is SGHDT and CDR2 is YYEEEE in the germline V gene. The CDR3 DNA reads TGTGCCAGCAGCCCACTGGGACTAGCGGGGGGGCCCGAGACCCAGTACTTC. Protein product: CASSPLGLAGGPETQYF.

In its sample, this clonotype was seen many times. The chain couples TRBV6-5 to TRBJ2-3, with TRBD2 identical over 8 bases. The V and J ends lost 8 bases and 5 bases, in that order; junction bases with no gene match: 9. The CDR3 has 14 residues. Germline V gives CDR1 MNHEY, CDR2 SVGAGI. The CDR3 loop is CASGAGLAVDTQYF. The CDR3 bases are TGTGCCAGCGGGGCAGGACTAGCTGTAGATACGCAGTATTTT.

This clonotype was detected ten times or more. The V and J genes are TRBV3-2 and TRBJ2-6; the DNA was not compared with TRBD1, the D call given in the table. TRBV3-2 is designated a pseudogene. The CDR3 spans 17 residues. The DNA of the CDR3 is TGTGCCAGCAGCCCGCAGGGGGCTCCCACTGGGGCCAACGTCCTGACTTTC. Translation: CASSPQGAPTGANVLTF.

This clonotype was seen ten or more times. The chain couples TRBV7-8 to TRBJ2-1, with D perhaps matching TRBD2 (5 bases). Trimming cost V 5 bases and J 11 bases, with 13 bases left between them. In germline, CDR1 is SGHVS, CDR2 FQNEAQ. This CDR3 has 12 residues. CDR3 DNA: TGTGCCAGCAGCGACCTAGCTATCAAGCAGTTCTTC. It encodes CASSDLAIKQFF.

This clonotype was recorded at least ten times. The V call is TRBV18, the J call TRBJ2-3; 13 nucleotides match TRBD2. CDR1 and CDR2 from the germline V gene are KGHSH and LQKENI. V lost 3 bases and J lost 2; bases outside the gene matches: 2. This CDR3 has 16 amino acids. CDR3: CASSPTSGRATDTQYF. The CDR3 nucleotides read TGTGCCAGCTCACCTACTAGCGGGAGGGCCACAGATACGCAGTATTTT.

A note on this clonotype: A much larger clone lies one base from this, so it may be a read error. The V and J genes are TRBV3-1 and TRBJ2-7, with D possibly being TRBD1 (5 bases). V was shortened by 5 bases and J by 7 bases, with 12 bases between the two germline ends. The germline V gene has CDR1 LGHDT and CDR2 YNNKEL (reference sequence). The CDR3 covers 12 residues. The CDR3 DNA sequence: TGTGCCAGCAGCGGTTCAGGGCGGGAGCAGTACTTC. This codes for CASSGSGREQYF.

A word on this clonotype: It may be a read error: a sequence one base away is much more abundant. Here the CDR3 reads CAISYSLGSGELFF. In DNA form, the CDR3 reads TGTGCCATCAGTTACTCTTTAGGATCCGGGGAGCTGTTTTTT. The rearrangement joins TRBV6-5 to TRBJ2-2; the D is unclear. Per the germline V gene, CDR1 is MNHEY and CDR2 is SVGAGI. The CDR3 has 14 residues.